The T cell receptor beta chain under discussion was sequenced for a study of blood T cell repertoires in COVID-19 (dated by TCRdb to the early 2020s). For context, the study as a whole: Collaborator samples came from the United States, Italy and Spain and covered acute and convalescent phases of COVID-19. The prospective study material was composed of cDNA or gDNA derived from T cells, B-cell-depleted T cells, or PBMCs. A de-identified subject ID, COVID-19 status, age in years and sex were almost always included in the sample metadata. Samples were obtained from the ongoing ImmuneRACE study (first 160 participants) and from over 1,000 subjects provided by 6 global collaborators. The repertoires were released in a freely available public database meant as a resource for research on the immune response to SARS-CoV-2. Subjects who had been exposed to COVID-19, were actively infected with it, or had recovered from it provided the deeply sampled blood TCRbeta repertoires that made up the dataset. Where available, HLA class I and class II types were taken from metadata supplied by the sample provider and were not determined by assay-based typing. General conclusions and limits of the study: Clinical and demographic metadata were provided uncurated, with the amount varying by source and participant.

At the junction V is shortened by 4 bases and J by 9 bases; bases outside the gene matches: 14. Looking up the germline V gene yields CDR1 SGHRS and CDR2 YFSETQ. The CDR3 contains 17 residues, cysteine and phenylalanine counted. Only the CDR3 DNA is retained, 51 bases long and in frame from the first base. As to this clone: Its antigen is unknown. Base quality data are lacking; no much larger clone is found one base away.

One collaborating source in Seattle enrolled patients during active infection and followed them longitudinally through the course of disease. Whole blood was collected in K2EDTA tubes by collaborating institutions according to the institutions' own protocols. Collaborator samples were shipped for TCRbeta analysis as frozen whole blood, isolated PBMCs, or DNA extracted from either sample type. The immunoSEQ Assay, a bias-controlled multiplex PCR, was used to amplify TCRbeta CDR3 regions from genomic DNA. The authors processed their data as follows. Within the assay, amplification of reference gene primers was used to estimate how many nucleated cells each sample contained. Sequence reads were collapsed and filtered to measure the absolute abundance of every unique TCRbeta CDR3 rearrangement. For each sample, productive Simpson clonality was calculated as the square root of Simpson's diversity index over productive rearrangements. As stored in TCRdb, this immuneACCESS dataset retains in-frame rearrangements with V and J assigned. A fraction of the clones does not appear; measured against another copy, unresolved V genes explain less than half of the discrepancy, and the remainder lacks a known reason. Clonal size and the V and J genes are those of that table, whereas D and trimming came from the DNA. The table for this sample lists tens of thousands of clones; 89% of them were counted only once. The ten largest clones take up about 5% of the sample.

This sequence originates from a man aged 55 to 69 with COVID-19, enrolled during active disease. In this chain, TRBV5-1 is recombined with TRBJ2-1, with 12 bases aligning to TRBD2. The material sequenced was peripheral blood. The DNA sequence follows: TGCGCCAGCAGCGCGGGACTAGCGGGTGGGGGTTTGAGTGAGCAGTTCTTC. Its protein reads: CASSAGLAGGGLSEQFF.